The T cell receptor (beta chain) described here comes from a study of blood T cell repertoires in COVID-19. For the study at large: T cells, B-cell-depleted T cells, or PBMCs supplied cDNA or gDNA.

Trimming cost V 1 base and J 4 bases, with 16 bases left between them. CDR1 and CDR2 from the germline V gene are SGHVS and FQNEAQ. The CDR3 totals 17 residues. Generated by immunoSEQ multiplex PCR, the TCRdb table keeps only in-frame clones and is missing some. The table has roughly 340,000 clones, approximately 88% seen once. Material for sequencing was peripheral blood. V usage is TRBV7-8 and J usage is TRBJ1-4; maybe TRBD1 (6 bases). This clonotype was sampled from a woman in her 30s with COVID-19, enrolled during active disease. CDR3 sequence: CASSLESAGAFNEKLFF. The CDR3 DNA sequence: TGTGCCAGCAGCTTAGAGTCAGCGGGGGCGTTTAATGAAAAACTGTTTTTT. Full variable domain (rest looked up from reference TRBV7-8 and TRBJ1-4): GAGVSQSPRYKVAKRGQDVALRCDPISGHVSLFWYQQALGQGPEFLTYFQNEAQLDKSGLPSDRFFAERPEGSVSTLKIQRTQQEDSAVYLCASSLESAGAFNEKLFFGSGTQLSVL.